These 27 T cell receptor beta chains originate from one sample sequenced in a study of OX40 agonist ivuxolimab in advanced cancers. Receptor amplification or capture employed the immunoSEQ multiplex PCR assay. As stored in TCRdb, this immuneACCESS dataset retains in-frame rearrangements with V and J assigned. A fraction of the clones does not appear; measured against another copy, unresolved V genes explain less than half of the discrepancy, and the remainder lacks a known reason. This sample lists around 17,000 clones; roughly 88% were detected once. 25% to 30% of the sample is in the top ten clones. Material: CD4+ or CD8+ T cells sorted from blood, obtained in a trial of the OX40 agonist ivuxolimab. These receptors were obtained from an adult with an advanced solid tumor such as melanoma, head and neck, liver or kidney cancer.

The chain couples TRBV2 to TRBJ2-3; tentative D call: TRBD2 (6 bases). The CDR3 has 14 amino acids. Germline V gene sequence: CDR1 SNHLY, CDR2 FYNNEI. V was cut by 6 bases and J by 4 bases, with 14 bases left in between. The CDR3 DNA reads as TGTGCCAGCAGGGTCCTCACGGGGGCAGATACGCAGTATTTT. This encodes CASRVLTGADTQYF.

The chain recombines TRBV21-1 with TRBJ2-6. TRBV21-1 is a known pseudogene. The CDR3 runs 16 residues. The CDR3 bases are TGTGCCAGCAGCCCCTGGCCTAACTCTGGGGCCAACGTCCTGACTTTC. This translates into CASSPWPNSGANVLTF.

This clone appeared many times. The V call is TRBV7-2, the J call TRBJ2-1; 7 bases are a match to TRBD2. The CDR3 has 16 amino acids. Germline V gives CDR1 SGHTA, CDR2 FQGNSA. V lost 5 bases to trimming and J lost 2 bases; unmatched junction nucleotides: 9. The CDR3 spells CASSPGAGWTYNEQFF. Here the CDR3 DNA reads TGTGCCAGCAGCCCTGGAGCGGGATGGACCTACAATGAGCAGTTCTTC. Based on the CDR3 plus reference TRBV7-2 and TRBJ2-1, the full variable domain is GAGVSQSPSNKVTEKGKDVELRCDPISGHTALYWYRQSLGQGLEFLIYFQGNSAPDKSGLPSDRFSAERTGGSVSTLTIQRTQQEDSAVYLCASSPGAGWTYNEQFFGPGTRLTVL.

V is TRBV27 and J is TRBJ1-5; D remains unclear. CDR1 is MNHEY, CDR2 SMNVEV, per germline (reference sequence). V was shortened by 6 bases and J by 2 bases, with 14 bases between the two germline ends. The CDR3 has 15 amino acids. The CDR3 protein is CASSPEGLGNQPQHF. CDR3 sequence (DNA): TGTGCCAGCAGCCCCGAGGGTTTGGGCAATCAGCCCCAGCATTTT.

The chain uses TRBV9 and TRBJ2-7, with D possibly being TRBD2 (6 bases). The CDR3 runs 15 residues. V gave up 5 bases and J gave up 0 bases, with 15 bases separating them. CDR1 and CDR2 (germline): SGDLS, YYNGEE. CDR3 nucleotides: TGTGCCAGCAGTATCCGGGACTCCAGCTCCTACGAGCAGTACTTC. Translated: CASSIRDSSSYEQYF.

The V call is TRBV6-4, the J call TRBJ2-7, with TRBD1 as a possible D gene (5 bases). Germline V gives CDR1 MRHNA, CDR2 SNTAGT. This CDR3 is built from 14 residues. Trimming left V 0 bases short and J 6 bases short, with 12 bases between. The CDR3 bases are TGTGCCAGCAGTGACTCGGACGGACAAGGCGAGCAGTACTTC. As protein: CASSDSDGQGEQYF.

V and J are TRBV7-8 and TRBJ2-1; 8 positions agree with TRBD2. Germline-derived CDR1 and CDR2 are SGHVS and FQNEAQ. The CDR3 spans 12 residues. The V gene end was trimmed by 5 bases and the J gene end by 12 bases; junction bases not matched to a gene: 6. CDR3 sequence reads: CASSPSGHGQFF. The DNA for the CDR3 is TGTGCCAGCAGCCCTAGCGGGCATGGGCAGTTCTTC.

This rearrangement joins TRBV13 to TRBJ1-1; TRBD1 matches 7 bases. Germline V lookup: CDR1 PRHDT, CDR2 FYEKMQ (reference sequence). This CDR3 has 16 amino acids. With V trimmed by 4 bases and J by 2 bases, 10 bases remained unmatched. The CDR3 reads CASSSGGDTSNTEAFF. CDR3 bases: TGTGCCAGCAGCTCAGGGGGGGACACTTCAAACACTGAAGCTTTCTTT. Full variable domain (outside the CDR3, taken from reference TRBV13 and TRBJ1-1): AAGVIQSPRHLIKEKRETATLKCYPIPRHDTVYWYQQGPGQDPQFLISFYEKMQSDKGSIPDRFSAQQFSDYHSELNMSSLELGDSALYFCASSSGGDTSNTEAFFGQGTRLTVV.

V gene TRBV27 combines with J gene TRBJ2-4; TRBD2 matches at 8 bases. V shed 3 bases and J 9 bases; nucleotides not matched to a gene: 7. The CDR3 runs to 14 residues. The germline CDR1 and CDR2 sequences are MNHEY and SMNVEV (reference sequence). The CDR3 nucleotides read TGTGCCAGCAGTTTGCAAGCGGGAGATGTCATTCAGTACTTC. Protein sequence: CASSLQAGDVIQYF.

The CDR3 bases are TGTGCCAGCAGTCAGACCCCCGGGCTAGCGGGCACAGATACGCAGTATTTT. The encoded protein is CASSQTPGLAGTDTQYF. The chain links TRBV27 to TRBJ2-3; 7 bases fit TRBD2. CDR1 is MNHEY, CDR2 SMNVEV, per germline (reference sequence). The CDR3 covers 17 residues. The V and J ends lost 5 bases and 1 base, in that order; junction bases with no gene match: 12.

V gene TRBV11-2 combines with J gene TRBJ1-4, with D perhaps TRBD1 (5 bases). The CDR3 has 13 amino acids. V lost 1 base, J lost 11 bases, and 11 bases lay in between. The germline CDR1 and CDR2 sequences are SGHAT and FQNNGV. CDR3 loop: CASSLGAAGKLFF. For the CDR3, the DNA is TGTGCCAGCAGCTTAGGGGCCGCAGGGAAACTGTTTTTT. Full variable domain (remainder filled in from reference TRBV11-2 and TRBJ1-4): EAGVAQSPRYKIIEKRQSVAFWCNPISGHATLYWYQQILGQGPKLLIQFQNNGVVDDSQLPKDRFSAERLKGVDSTLKIQPAKLEDSAVYLCASSLGAAGKLFFGSGTQLSVL.

The chain links TRBV9 to TRBJ2-3; a possible D gene is TRBD1 (5 bases). The V end was cut by 4 bases, the J end by 2 bases, with 17 bases between. The CDR3 spans 16 residues. Germline V gene lookup returns CDR1 SGDLS and CDR2 YYNGEE. CDR3 sequence (DNA): TGTGCCAGCAGCACTGCGGACACCGGGTTCACAGATACGCAGTATTTT. Protein: CASSTADTGFTDTQYF.

The chain has TRBV6-5 and TRBJ1-2; TRBD1 matches 10 bases. Looked up from germline, CDR1 is MNHEY and CDR2 is SVGAGI. V shed 2 bases and J 4 bases; nucleotides not matched to a gene: 4. The CDR3 has 15 amino acids. The CDR3 sequence: CASSYGTGAGYGYTF. In DNA form, the CDR3 reads TGTGCCAGCAGTTACGGGACAGGGGCGGGCTATGGCTACACCTTC.

V is TRBV6-5 and J is TRBJ2-7, with D perhaps TRBD2 (5 bases). V dropped 5 bases and J dropped 2 bases, with 16 bases sitting between them. The V gene's germline CDR1 is MNHEY and CDR2 SVGAGI. The CDR3 is made up of 15 amino acids. CDR3 nucleotides: TGTGCCAGCAGTCTTTCCCCCGACGGGGCCTACGAGCAGTACTTC. Translation gives CASSLSPDGAYEQYF.

This clone was detected only a few times. The chain uses TRBV7-8 and TRBJ2-1; D may be TRBD1 or TRBD2 (5 bases each). V was pared by 2 bases and J by 10 bases, with 9 bases between. In germline, CDR1 is SGHVS, CDR2 FQNEAQ. The CDR3 is 12 amino acids. CDR3 nucleotide sequence: TGTGCCAGCAGCTTAATGGGGGTCGAGCAGTTCTTC. This encodes CASSLMGVEQFF.

Only one count was recorded for this clone. The rearrangement links TRBV5-4 to TRBJ2-1; D ambiguous. The CDR3 has 15 residues. Germline V CDR1 and CDR2: SGHNT, YYREEE (reference sequence). Trimming stripped 1 base from V and 6 bases from J, with 14 bases between. CDR3 in amino acids: CASSLLSDGFNEQFF. The CDR3 region has the DNA TGTGCCAGCAGCTTGTTGTCCGATGGCTTCAATGAGCAGTTCTTC.

V is TRBV19 and J is TRBJ1-1, with 8 bases that match TRBD1. The V segment lost 3 bases and the J segment 7 bases; nucleotides outside the gene matches: 7. Germline CDR1 and CDR2: LNHDA and SQIVND (reference sequence). CDR3 size: 14 residues. In DNA, the CDR3 is TGTGCCAGTAGTATCGTAGACAGGGGAGGTGAAGCTTTCTTT. It specifies CASSIVDRGGEAFF. The entire variable domain, with the rest obtained from reference TRBV19 and TRBJ1-1, is as follows: DGGITQSPKYLFRKEGQNVTLSCEQNLNHDAMYWYRQDPGQGLRLIYYSQIVNDFQKGDIAEGYSVSREKKESFPLTVTSAQKNPTAFYLCASSIVDRGGEAFFGQGTRLTVV.

The CDR3 region has the DNA TGTGCCAGCAGCCCCTACGAGCAGTACTTC. The encoded protein is CASSPYEQYF. The chain employs TRBV7-9 and TRBJ2-7; no reliable D call. Germline CDR1 and CDR2: SEHNR and FQNEAQ (reference sequence). V was trimmed by 5 bases and J by 2 bases, leaving 1 base between them. CDR3 length: 10 residues.

A few counts support this clone. This chain uses TRBV6-5 with TRBJ1-4; tentative D call: TRBD1 (6 bases). Germline CDR1 is MNHEY and CDR2 is SVGAGI. CDR3 length: 14 residues. Between the trimmed V and J ends, which lost 6 bases and 7 bases, there was a span of 15 bases. CDR3 bases: TGTGCCAGCAGGCGAACACAAGGGGGTGAAAAACTGTTTTTT. Amino acids: CASRRTQGGEKLFF.

As DNA, the CDR3 is TGTGCCAGCAGTTTAACAGGGTCTGGAAACACCATATATTTT. Residues: CASSLTGSGNTIYF. The chain employs TRBV28 and TRBJ1-3, with D tentatively TRBD1 (6 bases). Germline values: CDR1 MDHEN, CDR2 SYDVKM. The germline V and J ends were trimmed by 2 bases and 1 base, with 6 bases remaining between them. This CDR3 has 14 residues. The complete variable domain, with remaining parts taken from reference TRBV28 and TRBJ1-3, reads DVKVTQSSRYLVKRTGEKVFLECVQDMDHENMFWYRQDPGLGLRLIYFSYDVKMKEKGDIPEGYSVSREKKERFSLILESASTNQTSMYLCASSLTGSGNTIYFGEGSWLTVV.

The V gene is TRBV5-4, the J gene TRBJ1-1, with unresolved D. The CDR3 loop spans 13 amino acids. V lost 2 bases and J 4 bases, leaving 9 bases between the germline ends. Per germline, CDR1 SGHNT and CDR2 YYREEE (reference sequence). The DNA for the CDR3 is TGTGCCAGCAGCTTAGAGTGGCCCACTGAAGCTTTCTTT. It codes for CASSLEWPTEAFF.

J is TRBJ2-5 and V is TRBV12-5; possibly TRBD2 for D (7 bases). CDR1 is LGHNT and CDR2 is FRNRAP in the germline V gene. V was pared by 6 bases and J by 4 bases, with 18 bases between. The CDR3 covers 15 residues. In DNA, the CDR3 is TGTGCTAGTGGCCACGGGGGGCGAGGGGGAGAGACCCAGTACTTC. It specifies CASGHGGRGGETQYF.

The chain joins TRBV11-3 to TRBJ2-3; TRBD2 might be the D (5 bases). CDR1 and CDR2 (germline): SGHNT, YENEEA. The germline V and J ends were trimmed by 3 bases and 0 bases, with 10 bases remaining between them. This CDR3 region has 15 residues. The CDR3: CASSLGSDSTDTQYF. In nucleotides, the CDR3 is TGTGCCAGCAGCTTGGGGAGTGATAGCACAGATACGCAGTATTTT.

This chain uses TRBV7-9 with TRBJ2-1, with TRBD2 matching over 12 bases. The CDR3 is made up of 18 amino acids. Germline trimming cut 5 bases from V and 1 base from J; bases unmatched to any gene: 9. The germline CDR1 and CDR2 sequences are SEHNR and FQNEAQ (reference sequence). DNA of the CDR3: TGTGCCAGCAGCCCTCCGACTAGCGGGAGAGGATCCTACAATGAGCAGTTCTTC. Residues: CASSPPTSGRGSYNEQFF.

The chain joins TRBV4-1 to TRBJ1-2; no reliable D call. Looked up from germline, CDR1 is MGHRA and CDR2 is YSYEKL. V was pared by 4 bases and J by 2 bases, with 11 bases between. The CDR3 runs to 14 residues. The CDR3 nucleotides are TGCGCCAGCAGCCCGCAGGTCCCCAACTATGGCTACACCTTC. Translating gives CASSPQVPNYGYTF.

V usage is TRBV25-1 and J usage is TRBJ1-1; a possible D gene is TRBD1 (6 bases). The CDR3 is made up of 13 amino acids. V lost 5 bases, J lost 11 bases, and 18 bases lay in between. The germline CDR1 and CDR2 sequences are MGHDK and SYGVNS. For the CDR3, the DNA is TGTGCCAGCAGTCCCCCAGGGGTAGCGTCTGCTTTCTTT. The encoded protein is CASSPPGVASAFF.

This sequence joins TRBV7-3 and TRBJ2-3; TRBD1 matches at 7 bases. The CDR3 has 14 residues. The V gene's germline CDR1 is SGHTA and CDR2 FQGTGA. Trimming took 5 bases from V and 2 from J; bases not matched to a gene: 4. The CDR3 spells CASSLGGATDTQYF. The CDR3 region has the DNA TGTGCCAGCAGCCTAGGGGGCGCCACAGATACGCAGTATTTT.